This TCR beta chain is from a study of vaccination effects on CD4 cells after COVID-19. Study background: Each participant received a vaccine that was either BNT162b2 or mRNA-1273, given as two doses. Study-level findings and limits: Convalescent patients were scarce in the study, and it lacked early post-infection timepoints.

In regard to this clone: Antigen unknown.

The ViraFEST assay expanded antigen-specific CD4+ T cells with viral peptide pools before sequencing. Between days 9 and 10 of culture, CD4+ T cells were separated out. Each vaccine recipient was nucleocapsid antibody negative and had no prior SARS-CoV-2 infection. Researchers reported culturing two million PBMC in each well, adding around 10 IU/ml IL-2 and 10 ug/ml peptides. TCRdb keeps only in-frame clones here, not all; method: immunoSEQ multiplex PCR. The profile covers about 55,000 clones, with around 70% appearing a single time and approximately 20% taken by the ten largest. Germline CDR1 reads MNHNY; CDR2 reads SVGAGI (reference sequence). The CDR3 runs to 16 residues. V shed 0 bases and J shed 2 bases, with 11 bases lying between them.

This chain links TRBV6-6 with TRBJ1-5, with TRBD1 as a possible D gene (5 bases). The sample here was CD4+ T cells from PBMCs cultured with SARS-CoV-2 spike peptides, taken before COVID-19 vaccination. This sequence was found in a human donor who received a COVID-19 vaccine. In DNA form, the CDR3 reads TGTGCCAGCAGTTACTCGAGCCAGGGAGGCAATCAGCCCCAGCATTTT. Protein sequence: CASSYSSQGGNQPQHF.